The rows below give T cell receptor beta chains drawn from one sample of a study of T cells in Graves' hyperthyroidism and ophthalmopathy. Using its own MiXCR run on the multiplex PCR reads, TCRdb lists one record per CDR3 protein. The table has 280,000 or so distinct CDR3 sequences, nearly 15% seen once. Source material: blood. Source of these receptors: a woman aged 45-65 years with Graves' hyperthyroidism that later progressed to Graves' ophthalmopathy. CDR3s leave out the opening cysteine and the closing phenylalanine or tryptophan. D genes are given only for firm matches.

V: TRBV25-1; J: TRBJ1-1; D: TRBD1; CDR3: ASGEGGRGGITEAF
V: TRBV20-1; J: TRBJ2-7; D: TRBD1; CDR3: SASRQGGEQY
V: TRBV9; J: TRBJ2-7; D: TRBD2; CDR3: ASSPGLAGGRYEQY
V: TRBV6-1; J: TRBJ2-7; D: -; CDR3: ASSDLKYEQY
V: TRBV20-1; J: TRBJ2-5; D: -; CDR3: SAVDQETQY
V: TRBV7-9; J: TRBJ2-3; D: -; CDR3: ASSLAESDTQY
V: TRBV29-1; J: TRBJ2-7; D: -; CDR3: SAEDLAYEQY
V: TRBV5-1; J: TRBJ2-3; D: TRBD2; CDR3: ASSLRDGRAADTQY
V: TRBV9; J: TRBJ2-7; D: -; CDR3: ASSGKGTLYEQY
V: TRBV10-1; J: TRBJ2-3; D: -; CDR3: ASSESVYPGTDTQY
V: TRBV12-3/TRBV12-4; J: TRBJ1-1; D: -; CDR3: ASSFSYNTEAF
V: TRBV9; J: TRBJ2-3; D: TRBD2; CDR3: ASSVDGRLAGGTDTQY
V: TRBV3-1; J: TRBJ2-1; D: -; CDR3: ASSQGGRGLGSAKQF
V: TRBV10-1; J: TRBJ1-2; D: TRBD1; CDR3: ASSPDRVDGYT
V: TRBV30; J: TRBJ2-2; D: TRBD2; CDR3: ASSQSGIDTGELF
V: TRBV7-3; J: TRBJ2-3; D: TRBD2; CDR3: ASSSLGAGGADTQY
V: TRBV6-1; J: TRBJ2-5; D: -; CDR3: ASNGVGETQY
V: TRBV15; J: TRBJ1-2; D: -; CDR3: ATSRDGSNYGYT
V: TRBV27; J: TRBJ2-5; D: TRBD2; CDR3: ASSFGRTSGRGYQETQY
V: TRBV24-1; J: TRBJ1-2; D: TRBD1; CDR3: ATSDPGQGSSYT
V: TRBV5-4; J: TRBJ2-1; D: TRBD2; CDR3: ASGRKGLAGVGSSYNEQF
V: TRBV10-1; J: TRBJ1-1; D: -; CDR3: ASIALNTEAF
V: TRBV7-9; J: TRBJ2-3; D: -; CDR3: ASSPELASQADTQY
V: TRBV18; J: TRBJ1-2; D: TRBD1; CDR3: ASAERQGHGYT
V: TRBV6-5; J: TRBJ1-5; D: -; CDR3: ASSTSTGWQPQH
V: TRBV12-3/TRBV12-4; J: TRBJ2-2; D: -; CDR3: ASSLIGDTGELF
V: TRBV4-1; J: TRBJ1-4; D: -; CDR3: ASSQAGATNEKLF
V: TRBV28; J: TRBJ1-5; D: -; CDR3: ASSGRIGAQPQH
V: TRBV14; J: TRBJ1-2; D: TRBD1; CDR3: ASSQGRGPYGYT
V: TRBV5-1; J: TRBJ1-1; D: -; CDR3: ASMGGLNTEAF
V: TRBV2; J: TRBJ2-5; D: TRBD1; CDR3: ASSPWTGGGETQY
V: TRBV29-1; J: TRBJ2-5; D: -; CDR3: SVGRAQETQY
V: TRBV28; J: TRBJ2-1; D: TRBD2; CDR3: ASSLLGTSGRRGVGEQF
V: TRBV12-3/TRBV12-4; J: TRBJ2-2; D: TRBD2; CDR3: ASSFGGLVAGELF
V: TRBV6-5; J: TRBJ1-5; D: -; CDR3: ASSSDRNQPQH
V: TRBV20-1; J: TRBJ2-1; D: -; CDR3: SARDPGRNEQF
V: TRBV20-1; J: TRBJ1-6; D: TRBD1; CDR3: SARRGGQGDSPLH
V: TRBV6-1; J: TRBJ1-5; D: -; CDR3: ASSRDYSNQPQH
V: TRBV5-1; J: TRBJ2-7; D: TRBD2; CDR3: ASSLGTSHQPFYEQY
V: TRBV19; J: TRBJ2-1; D: -; CDR3: ASSIVLPAINNEQF
V: TRBV5-5; J: TRBJ1-2; D: -; CDR3: ASSSEGYGYT
V: TRBV10-2; J: TRBJ1-6; D: -; CDR3: ASTFPPDSHNSPLH
V: TRBV29-1; J: TRBJ1-2; D: -; CDR3: SVRGGTNYGYT
V: TRBV20-1; J: TRBJ1-4; D: -; CDR3: SALAGQTNEKLF
V: TRBV20-1; J: TRBJ2-1; D: -; CDR3: RGGGSGRQF
V: TRBV20-1; J: TRBJ1-5; D: -; CDR3: SGTQNRYRNQPQH
V: TRBV6-2/TRBV6-3; J: TRBJ2-7; D: TRBD2; CDR3: ASSITLAGNYEQY